Listed below are T cell receptor beta chains from one sample, sequenced in a study of CD8+ T cells in alopecia areata. The table came from immunoSEQ multiplex PCR; TCRdb's copy has only in-frame clones and leaves some out. This sample has under 200,000 clones, with under 70% found just once. The material was CD4+ T cells sorted from blood, obtained at week 4, from a patient treated with tofacitinib. The receptors here all came from a human donor with alopecia areata. CDR3s include the opening cysteine and the closing phenylalanine or tryptophan. Fields, in order: V gene, J gene, clone size, D gene, CDR3 protein, CDR3 DNA. The D gene is left open where the match is weak. Clone size is given for some rows only: seen once, a few or many times, or a class if the clone is expanded.

TRBV27	TRBJ1-2	few	-	CASSRRGEPYGYTF	TGTGCCAGCAGTCGACGGGGAGAACCCTATGGCTACACCTTC
TRBV20-1	TRBJ1-2	-	TRBD1	CSAKGQGGYTF	TGCAGTGCGAAGGGACAGGGTGGCTACACCTTC
TRBV5-1	TRBJ2-7	-	-	CASSLGPSGLSYEQYF	TGCGCCAGCAGCTTGGGACCGTCGGGACTGTCCTACGAGCAGTACTTC
TRBV5-6	TRBJ1-6	-	-	CASSTTPRYNSPLHF	TGTGCCAGCAGCACCACTCCGCGTTATAATTCACCCCTCCACTTT
TRBV11-2	TRBJ2-5	-	-	CASSLDYYQETQYF	TGTGCCAGCAGCTTAGATTACTACCAAGAGACCCAGTACTTC
TRBV6-5	TRBJ2-3	-	TRBD1	CASSYRGRLSTDTQYF	TGTGCCAGCAGTTACAGGGGGCGGCTGAGCACAGATACGCAGTATTTT
TRBV30	TRBJ1-6	-	-	CAWNTGNSPLHF	TGTGCCTGGAATACAGGGAATTCACCCCTCCACTTT
TRBV15	TRBJ2-5	-	-	CATSRGPAGETQYF	TGTGCCACCAGCAGAGGACCGGCCGGAGAGACCCAGTACTTC
TRBV30	TRBJ1-2	-	-	CAWSVMRGRSVFYGYTF	TGTGCCTGGAGTGTCATGCGAGGCCGATCTGTTTTCTATGGCTACACCTTC
TRBV7-3	TRBJ2-5	-	-	CASSLTGVETQYF	TGTGCCAGCAGCTTAACGGGGGTCGAGACCCAGTACTTC
TRBV29-1	TRBJ2-5	-	-	CSVHRGGGETQYF	TGCAGCGTTCACAGGGGCGGGGGAGAGACCCAGTACTTC
TRBV29-1	TRBJ2-2	-	-	CSVQFGFYTGELFF	TGCAGCGTCCAGTTCGGGTTTTACACCGGGGAGCTGTTTTTT
TRBV20-1	TRBJ1-2	-	-	CSAGGDYGYTF	TGCAGTGCGGGGGGTGACTATGGCTACACCTTC
TRBV29-1	TRBJ1-4	-	-	CSVDWGSEKLFF	TGCAGCGTTGATTGGGGGTCTGAAAAACTGTTTTTT
TRBV29-1	TRBJ1-1	few	-	CSVVVGNTEAFF	TGCAGCGTTGTTGTAGGGAACACTGAAGCTTTCTTT